The 28 T cell receptor beta chains given below trace back to one sample, sequenced in a study of CD8 T cells in ankylosing spondylitis. Broader study findings: Typical of ankylosing spondylitis blood, it appeared, was a TCR beta motif of eight highly homologous variants.

TCRdb fed the 5' RACE reads into MiXCR, producing one record per CDR3 protein. The repertoire holds tens of thousands of distinct CDR3 sequences, with roughly 8.5% as singletons. Their recognized antigens are unknown. The sequencing input was blood, either unsorted or a sorted T cell fraction (not recorded which). These receptors all stem from a male donor with ankylosing spondylitis.

This clonotype came up many times. Here the CDR3 DNA reads TGTGCCAGCAGCGTAGACAGCACTATGTACGAGCAGTACTTC. It encodes CASSVDSTMYEQYF. The chain has TRBV9 and TRBJ2-7; D is undetermined. Germline CDR1 and CDR2: SGDLS and YYNGEE. This CDR3 contains 14 residues. Trimming shortened V by 0 bases and J by 4 bases, and 11 bases separated the two germline ends. Full variable domain (missing parts from reference TRBV9 and TRBJ2-7): DSGVTQTPKHLITATGQRVTLRCSPRSGDLSVYWYQQSLDQGLQFLIQYYNGEERAKGNILERFSAQQFPDLHSELNLSSLELGDSALYFCASSVDSTMYEQYFGPGTRLTVT.

This clonotype was observed many times. The chain recombines TRBV7-2 with TRBJ2-7; D is possibly TRBD1 (6 bases). The CDR3 spans 14 residues. V was clipped by 5 bases and J by 1 base, with 12 bases between them. Germline V gene lookup returns CDR1 SGHTA and CDR2 FQGNSA. Here the CDR3 DNA reads TGTGCCAGCAGCCCTGGGGGCGGATCCTACGAGCAGTACTTC. Protein: CASSPGGGSYEQYF.

This clonotype was counted at least ten times. This rearrangement joins TRBV20-1 to TRBJ2-3; 13 nucleotides agree with TRBD2. Germline CDR1 and CDR2: DFQATT and SNEGSKA (reference sequence). Unmatched junction bases numbered 16, after V lost 8 bases and J lost 2 bases. This CDR3 is built from 18 residues. CDR3 DNA sequence: TGCAGTACTATAGGGCGGAAGGGACTAGCGGGACCCACAGATACGCAGTATTTT. Protein sequence: CSTIGRKGLAGPTDTQYF.

This clonotype was detected a few times. This chain joins TRBV7-8 and TRBJ2-1; TRBD2 matches at 11 bases. The CDR3 covers 17 residues. Germline V gene sequence: CDR1 SGHVS, CDR2 FQNEAQ. Trimming removed 1 base from V and 7 bases from J; junction bases left unmatched: 9. CDR3 nucleotides: TGTGCCAGCAGCTTAGATGCTACTAGCGGGAGACGGAATGAGCAGTTCTTC. Protein sequence: CASSLDATSGRRNEQFF.

This clonotype was seen a few times. This rearrangement joins TRBV4-1 to TRBJ2-1, with 9 bases matching TRBD2. J gave up 3 bases and V 0 bases, and 9 bases lay outside the gene matches. Germline V gives CDR1 MGHRA, CDR2 YSYEKL. CDR3 size: 18 residues. CDR3 sequence: CASSQDGVNSGGYNEQFF. The CDR3 nucleotides are TGCGCCAGCAGCCAAGATGGCGTCAATAGCGGGGGCTACAATGAGCAGTTCTTC.

This clonotype was detected a few times. This sequence joins TRBV10-2 and TRBJ2-3, with D hard to call. V lost 0 bases to trimming and J lost 6 bases, with 7 bases between them. The CDR3 is 13 residues long. Germline loops: CDR1 WSHSY, CDR2 SAAADI. The CDR3 region is CASSESISDTQYF. Written as DNA, the CDR3 is TGCGCCAGCAGTGAGTCGATCAGTGATACGCAGTATTTT.

The J gene is TRBJ2-6, the V gene TRBV11-2; D tentatively fits TRBD1 or TRBD2 (6 bases each). The CDR3 covers 17 residues. V was cut by 1 base and J by 0 bases, with 10 bases left in between. CDR1 SGHAT and CDR2 FQNNGV come from the germline V gene. This CDR3 is CASSLVGGLSGANVLTF. In DNA form, the CDR3 reads TGTGCCAGCAGCTTAGTAGGGGGACTCTCTGGGGCCAACGTCCTGACTTTC.

In its sample, this clonotype was seen many times. The rearrangement joins TRBV7-8 to TRBJ2-3; 10 nucleotides line up with TRBD2. The CDR3 is 15 amino acids. V dropped 5 bases and J dropped 2; count of bases not matched to a gene: 4. The germline V gene encodes CDR1 SGHVS and CDR2 FQNEAQ. Here the CDR3 reads CASSLTSGDTDTQYF. The DNA of the CDR3 is TGTGCCAGCAGCCTAACTAGCGGGGACACAGATACGCAGTATTTT.

This clonotype was found once. The V call is TRBV29-1, the J call TRBJ1-2, with D unresolved. Looked up from germline, CDR1 is SQVTM and CDR2 is ANQGSEA. V lost 0 bases and J 7 bases, leaving 6 bases between the germline ends. The CDR3 length is 11 residues. The CDR3 DNA reads as TGCAGCGTTGAAGAGGAGGGTGGCTACACCTTC. Its translation is CSVEEEGGYTF.

This clonotype was counted ten times or more. This rearrangement joins TRBV5-5 to TRBJ2-7; 7 bases are a match to TRBD2. Trimming at V came to 0 bases and at J to 1 base, leaving 7 bases not matched to a gene. The CDR3 spans 16 residues. Per germline, CDR1 SGHKS and CDR2 YYEKEE (reference sequence). CDR3 in DNA: TGTGCCAGCAGCTTGGCAGCGGGAATCGGGTCCTACGAGCAGTACGTC. Protein sequence: CASSLAAGIGSYEQYV.

The V gene is TRBV11-2, the J gene TRBJ2-7; TRBD1 is a possible D gene (6 bases). CDR3 size: 16 residues. The V gene's germline CDR1 is SGHAT and CDR2 FQNNGV. V shed 5 bases and J shed 3 bases, with 20 bases lying between them. Here the CDR3 reads CASSPLKGTRDYEQYF. In DNA, the CDR3 is TGTGCCAGCAGCCCGCTTAAAGGGACAAGGGACTACGAGCAGTACTTC.

This clonotype was recorded a few times. The chain links TRBV2 to TRBJ2-1; tentatively, D is TRBD2 (6 bases). CDR1 is SNHLY and CDR2 is FYNNEI in the germline V gene. Trimming shortened V by 3 bases and J by 2 bases, and 14 bases separated the two germline ends. This CDR3 spans 16 amino acids. As DNA, the CDR3 is TGTGCCAGCAGTGATGGCGGGGAAGAGACCTACAATGAGCAGTTCTTC. This codes for CASSDGGEETYNEQFF. Together with reference TRBV2 and TRBJ2-1, the CDR3 gives the full variable domain: EPEVTQTPSHQVTQMGQEVILRCVPISNHLYFYWYRQILGQKVEFLVSFYNNEISEKSEIFDDQFSVERPDGSNFTLKIRSTKLEDSAMYFCASSDGGEETYNEQFFGPGTRLTVL.

There are a few counts of this clonotype. The V call is TRBV5-6, the J call TRBJ1-5; D is undetermined. Trimming removed 0 bases at V and 7 bases at J, with 8 bases between. The CDR3 is made up of 13 amino acids. From germline, CDR1 is SGHDT and CDR2 YYEEEE. The CDR3 is CASSLGRHQPQHF. For the CDR3, the DNA is TGTGCCAGCAGCTTGGGTAGGCACCAGCCCCAGCATTTT.

The CDR3 protein is CATRSWEKDNEQFF. In DNA, the CDR3 is TGTGCCACCAGGAGTTGGGAGAAGGACAATGAGCAGTTCTTC. The J gene is TRBJ2-1, the V gene TRBV24-1, with D possibly matching TRBD2 (5 bases). Germline CDR1 is KGHDR and CDR2 is SFDVKD. The CDR3 covers 14 residues. Trimming pared 7 bases from V and 5 bases from J, leaving 14 bases between.

This clonotype showed up just a few times. V usage is TRBV27 and J usage is TRBJ1-1; maybe TRBD1 (6 bases). This CDR3 comprises 13 residues. The V end was cut by 6 bases, the J end by 5 bases, with 13 bases between. The germline V gene encodes CDR1 MNHEY and CDR2 SMNVEV (reference sequence). DNA of the CDR3: TGTGCCAGCAGACCTAGGGGGATGACTGAAGCTTTCTTT. The encoded protein is CASRPRGMTEAFF.

In this sample, this clonotype turned up many times. The chain employs TRBV16 and TRBJ2-1; D is undetermined. The length of the CDR3 is 12 residues. V was trimmed by 2 bases and J by 4 bases, leaving 3 bases between them. The germline gives CDR1 KGHSY, CDR2 FQNENV. CDR3 in DNA: TGTGCCAGCAGCCAAACGTACAATGAGCAGTTCTTC. It encodes CASSQTYNEQFF.

A few counts support this clonotype. The chain combines TRBV5-6 with TRBJ2-2; 7 bases map to TRBD1. Germline CDR1 and CDR2: SGHDT and YYEEEE. The CDR3 loop spans 14 amino acids. V shed 3 bases and J 10 bases; nucleotides not matched to a gene: 9. CDR3 DNA: TGTGCCAGCAGCTCGGACATCAGGGGGAAGGAGCTGTTTTTT. Protein product: CASSSDIRGKELFF.

This clonotype was recorded at least ten times. J is TRBJ2-7 and V is TRBV27, with 10 bases matching TRBD1. The CDR3 contains 15 residues. Trimming removed 6 bases from V and 4 bases from J; junction bases left unmatched: 9. In germline, CDR1 is MNHEY, CDR2 SMNVEV (reference sequence). The CDR3 DNA sequence: TGTGCCAGCAGACAGTACCGGACAGGGGGATACGAGCAGTACTTC. Translated: CASRQYRTGGYEQYF.

V and J are TRBV11-2 and TRBJ2-3; D remains ambiguous. The CDR3 is made up of 17 amino acids. Per germline, CDR1 SGHAT and CDR2 FQNNGV. V shed 0 bases and J shed 2 bases, with 15 bases lying between them. The CDR3 loop is CASSLDPGVWATDTQYF. The DNA for the CDR3 is TGTGCCAGCAGCTTAGATCCCGGAGTGTGGGCCACAGATACGCAGTATTTT.

The V gene is TRBV13, the J gene TRBJ2-1; TRBD2 matches 9 bases. CDR1 is PRHDT and CDR2 is FYEKMQ in the germline V gene (reference sequence). The CDR3 runs to 15 residues. With V trimmed by 5 bases and J by 8 bases, 10 bases remained unmatched. CDR3 residues: CASSPGNSGSYEQFF. The CDR3 DNA is TGTGCCAGCAGCCCTGGAAATAGCGGGAGTTATGAGCAGTTCTTC. Combining the CDR3 with reference TRBV13 and TRBJ2-1 gives the whole variable domain AAGVIQSPRHLIKEKRETATLKCYPIPRHDTVYWYQQGPGQDPQFLISFYEKMQSDKGSIPDRFSAQQFSDYHSELNMSSLELGDSALYFCASSPGNSGSYEQFFGPGTRLTVL.

A few counts support this clonotype. The J gene is TRBJ1-5, the V gene TRBV7-9; 12 nucleotides match TRBD1. The length of the CDR3 is 16 residues. The V segment lost 5 bases and the J segment 9 bases; nucleotides outside the gene matches: 11. Germline CDR1 reads SEHNR; CDR2 reads FQNEAQ (reference sequence). The CDR3 DNA reads TGTGCCAGCAGCCCCCGGGACAGGGGGCTTTATGGGCCCCAGCATTTT. Residues: CASSPRDRGLYGPQHF.

Ten or more counts support this clonotype. J is TRBJ2-1 and V is TRBV12-3 or TRBV12-4, with D possibly TRBD2 on 5 matching bases. The V and J ends lost 1 base and 3 bases respectively, with 13 bases between them. The CDR3 sequence is 16 residues long. The CDR3 bases are TGTGCCAGCAGTTTAGTGGTGTACGGGAACTACAATGAGCAGTTCTTC. Encoded protein: CASSLVVYGNYNEQFF.

The genes are TRBV7-9 and TRBJ2-7; TRBD1 matches at 7 bases. This CDR3 spans 12 amino acids. Per the germline V gene, CDR1 is SEHNR and CDR2 is FQNEAQ (reference sequence). CDR3 protein: CASSPGTDEQYV. The CDR3 DNA reads TGTGCCAGCAGCCCAGGGACAGACGAACAGTACGTC.

The chain links TRBV7-9 to TRBJ2-2; D is unclear. Germline values: CDR1 SEHNR, CDR2 FQNEAQ (reference sequence). Deletions cut 8 bases from V and 8 bases from J, with 9 bases between. The CDR3 length is 11 residues. The CDR3 region is CASQNVGELFF. The CDR3 DNA is TGTGCCAGCCAGAATGTGGGGGAGCTGTTTTTT.

The sample holds a few counts of this clonotype. The chain couples TRBV28 to TRBJ1-5; D uncertain. Trimming stripped 4 bases from V and 0 bases from J, with 10 bases between. The CDR3 is made up of 15 amino acids. CDR1 is MDHEN, CDR2 SYDVKM, per germline. Here the CDR3 reads CASSSLDISNQPQHF. CDR3 bases: TGTGCCAGCAGTTCGCTTGACATTAGCAATCAGCCCCAGCATTTT.

The table lists this clonotype with many counts. CDR3 region: CASRPSPGQGANTGELFF. CDR3 nucleotides: TGTGCCAGCAGACCCTCCCCGGGACAGGGGGCGAACACCGGGGAGCTGTTTTTT. The J gene is TRBJ2-2, the V gene TRBV2, with 11 bases matching TRBD1. From germline, CDR1 is SNHLY and CDR2 FYNNEI. V shed 6 bases, J shed 0 bases, and the junction held 9 bases outside the gene matches. This CDR3 comprises 18 residues.

The chain uses TRBV30 and TRBJ2-3, with unresolved D. V was trimmed by 3 bases and J by 4 bases, leaving 8 bases between them. Germline lookup yields CDR1 GTSNPN and CDR2 SVGIG (reference sequence). CDR3 length equals 12 residues. DNA of the CDR3: TGTGCCTGGAGCCCATCGGCAGATACGCAGTATTTT. Its protein product is CAWSPSADTQYF. Supplemented by reference TRBV30 and TRBJ2-3, the full variable domain reads SQTIHQWPATLVQPVGSPLSLECTVEGTSNPNLYWYRQAAGRGLQLLFYSVGIGQISSEVPQNLSASRPQDRQFILSSKKLLLSDSGFYLCAWSPSADTQYFGPGTRLTVL.

This clonotype was seen ten or more times. The chain links TRBV29-1 to TRBJ2-3; D possibly uses TRBD1 or TRBD2 (6 bases each). CDR3 length: 14 amino acids. V dropped 6 bases and J dropped 0 bases, with 13 bases sitting between them. The germline V gene has CDR1 SQVTM and CDR2 ANQGSEA. The CDR3 loop reads CSVEGQGSTDTQYF. CDR3 DNA sequence: TGCAGCGTGGAGGGACAAGGGAGCACAGATACGCAGTATTTT.